These T cell receptor beta chains were read from a single sample in a study of blood T cell repertoires in COVID-19. This table comes from immunoSEQ multiplex PCR, and its TCRdb copy is limited to in-frame clones, with some not included. This table holds about 350,000 clones, over 80% found once. The sample comprised peripheral blood. The receptors here all came from a man aged 25 to 45 with COVID-19, enrolled during active disease. The CDR3 runs from the conserved cysteine through the conserved F or W. A D gene is named only where the DNA matches it firmly. The listing skips clone size in some rows; elsewhere it reads once, few, many or a size class.

NA	TRBV2	11	NA	TRBJ2-7	CASTVLYEQYF	TGTGCCAGCACCGTTCTCTACGAGCAGTACTTC
NA	TRBV9	14	NA	TRBJ1-3	CASSGREAGNTIYF	TGTGCCAGCAGCGGCAGGGAGGCTGGAAACACCATATATTTT
NA	TRBV18	15	NA	TRBJ1-5	CASSPWGGSNQPQHF	TGTGCCAGCTCACCATGGGGGGGTAGCAATCAGCCCCAGCATTTT
TRBD2	TRBV5-8	16	NA	TRBJ2-1	CASSLIKTSGYYEQFF	TGTGCCAGCAGCTTGATTAAGACTAGCGGGTACTATGAGCAGTTCTTC
NA	TRBV6-5	14	NA	TRBJ1-1	CASSSFLQGREAFF	TGTGCCAGCAGTTCCTTCTTGCAGGGCCGAGAAGCTTTCTTT
NA	TRBV4-2	16	few	TRBJ2-3	CASSQGSRGSTDTQYF	TGTGCCAGCAGCCAAGGTTCCCGGGGAAGCACAGATACGCAGTATTTT
NA	TRBV19	12	NA	TRBJ2-7	CASIGEFYEQYF	TGTGCCAGTATCGGAGAGTTCTACGAGCAGTACTTC
NA	TRBV18	18	few	TRBJ1-1	CASSPTAGASGSNTEAFF	TGTGCCAGCTCACCCACCGCGGGGGCGAGCGGGTCGAACACTGAAGCTTTCTTT
NA	TRBV5-1	16	NA	TRBJ2-2	CASSHNRLANTGELFF	TGCGCCAGCAGCCACAACAGGCTTGCGAACACCGGGGAGCTGTTTTTT
NA	TRBV28	16	few	TRBJ1-6	CASSPGEFSYNSPLHF	TGTGCCAGCAGTCCAGGGGAGTTTTCCTATAATTCACCCCTCCACTTT
TRBD1	TRBV15	18	NA	TRBJ1-5	CATSRVVSQGSSNQPQHF	TGTGCCACCAGCAGAGTAGTCTCACAGGGGAGTAGCAATCAGCCCCAGCATTTT
NA	TRBV7-6	15	NA	TRBJ1-1	CASSPRQGWGTEAFF	TGTGCCAGCAGCCCCCGGCAGGGCTGGGGCACTGAAGCTTTCTTT
NA	TRBV2	11	once	TRBJ2-2	CASRVDGELFF	TGTGCCAGCAGGGTAGACGGGGAGCTGTTTTTT
TRBD1	TRBV18	15	NA	TRBJ2-5	CASSPLGQGQETQYF	TGTGCCAGCTCACCACTTGGACAGGGGCAAGAGACCCAGTACTTC
NA	TRBV11-1	13	NA	TRBJ1-2	CASRPQGDYGYTF	TGTGCCAGCAGGCCACAGGGAGACTATGGCTACACCTTC
NA	TRBV4-3	15	NA	TRBJ1-5	CASSQLTGMGQPQHF	TGCGCCAGCAGCCAACTAACAGGGATGGGACAGCCCCAGCATTTT
TRBD1	TRBV20-1	11	NA	TRBJ1-2	CSARTGPGYTF	TGCAGTGCCAGGACAGGGCCTGGCTACACCTTC
TRBD1	TRBV12-5	16	NA	TRBJ1-1	CASGLRQGNMNTEAFF	TGTGCTAGTGGTTTGCGACAGGGGAACATGAACACTGAAGCTTTCTTT
NA	TRBV10-3	11	NA	TRBJ2-3	CAISEWRTQYF	TGTGCCATCAGTGAGTGGCGGACGCAGTATTTT
TRBD1	TRBV15	13	NA	TRBJ2-7	CATSTGQGREQYF	TGTGCCACCAGCACGGGACAGGGGCGCGAGCAGTACTTC
NA	TRBV15	16	NA	TRBJ2-3	CATSRDTGGNTDTQYF	TGTGCCACCAGCAGAGATACGGGCGGGAACACAGATACGCAGTATTTT
NA	TRBV11-2	17	once	TRBJ2-4	CASSSQLRGTRGNIQYF	TGTGCCAGCAGCTCCCAACTTAGGGGAACAAGAGGAAACATTCAGTACTTC
NA	TRBV27	13	NA	TRBJ2-7	CASSTGQSYEQYF	TGTGCCAGCAGCACAGGACAGTCCTACGAGCAGTACTTC
NA	TRBV29-1	9	NA	TRBJ1-2	CSVEGRDTF	TGCAGCGTTGAGGGCCGAGACACCTTC
NA	TRBV24-1	12	NA	TRBJ1-1	CATSDFPGAAFF	TGTGCCACCAGTGATTTCCCTGGAGCAGCTTTCTTT
NA	TRBV11-2	14	NA	TRBJ1-1	CASSLLLMNTEAFF	TGTGCCAGCAGCTTACTGCTAATGAACACTGAAGCTTTCTTT
NA	TRBV3-1/TRBV3-2	14	NA	TRBJ1-2	CASSLGETGGGYTF	TGTGCCAGCAGCCTAGGGGAGACCGGAGGGGGCTACACCTTC